The source of this T cell receptor beta chain is a study of shared clonotypes between healthy human individuals. Overall study context: Three plates each covered CD4 naive and memory; CD8 naive two, CD8 memory one. Study-level points and caveats: Generation probabilities were higher for clonotypes shared across all four sorted-subset donors than for unshared ones. The sampled material consisted only of blood, and tissue repertoires are likely to differ.

In regard to this clone: Its antigen remains unidentified.

Between the trimmed V and J ends, which lost 0 bases and 5 bases, there was a span of 7 bases. Germline loops: CDR1 SEHNR, CDR2 FQNEAQ (reference sequence). The CDR3 runs 14 residues. Deep level was the assay's run setting. This table comes from immunoSEQ multiplex PCR, and its TCRdb copy is limited to in-frame clones, with some not included. The sample records around 300,000 clones, roughly 84% being singletons. Source material: memory CD8+ T cells sorted from blood. Subset indicated: CD45RO+ cells pooled with CCR7-negative TemRA cells. The sequence came from a man aged 18 to 29 in good health. The chain recombines TRBV7-9 with TRBJ2-2; a possible D gene is TRBD2 (6 bases). The CDR3 nucleotides read TGTGCCAGCAGCTTAGCAGGGAGGACCGGGGAGCTGTTTTTT. Translation: CASSLAGRTGELFF.